These T cell receptor beta chains were read from a single sample in a study. TCRdb reprocessed the 5' RACE reads via MiXCR and lists one record per CDR3 protein. The table includes 35,000 to 50,000 distinct CDR3 sequences, about 29% detected once. The sequencing sample was made of tumor-infiltrating memory CD4+ T cells sorted from the breast tumor. Source of these receptors: a female donor with breast cancer. The conserved cysteine and the conserved F or W are not part of the CDR3 here. A D gene is named only where the DNA matches it firmly.

. TRBJ2-5 TRBV5-8 ASRNDAANQETQY
. TRBJ2-5 TRBV28 ASSLKTGRETQY
. TRBJ2-7 TRBV12-3/TRBV12-4 ASSLLSGFTDEQY
TRBD2 TRBJ2-3 TRBV9 ASSVALVAGTVADTQY
TRBD2 TRBJ2-1 TRBV6-5 ASSPLTSGLEQF
. TRBJ1-5 TRBV15 ATSGGVSNQPQH
. TRBJ2-2 TRBV6-1 ASSETPGTGELF
. TRBJ2-5 TRBV13 ASSFQGAETQY
TRBD2 TRBJ2-3 TRBV3-1 ASSPTSGSTDTQY
TRBD2 TRBJ2-7 TRBV28 ASSLLGWGGTTYEQY